The 20 T cell receptor beta chains reported below all come from one sample, sequenced in a study of blood T cell repertoires in COVID-19. Sequencing was performed with immunoSEQ multiplex PCR; in TCRdb, only in-frame clones are kept and a portion is missing. This table holds roughly 210,000 clones, around 90% found once. Material for sequencing was peripheral blood. Every receptor here comes from an older man with acute or convalescent COVID-19.

This clone came up once. The chain has TRBV19 and TRBJ2-1, with D tentatively TRBD2 (6 bases). V lost 5 bases and J 16 bases, leaving 18 bases between the germline ends. In germline, CDR1 is LNHDA, CDR2 SQIVND (reference sequence). The CDR3 runs 12 residues. The CDR3 nucleotides read TGTGCCAGTAGTGCCCCTGGCGGGAAGGGATTCTTC. Translating it yields CASSAPGGKGFF. Supplemented by reference TRBV19 and TRBJ2-1, the full variable domain reads DGGITQSPKYLFRKEGQNVTLSCEQNLNHDAMYWYRQDPGQGLRLIYYSQIVNDFQKGDIAEGYSVSREKKESFPLTVTSAQKNPTAFYLCASSAPGGKGFFGPGTRLTVL.

The chain combines TRBV6-5 with TRBJ1-5; 7 bases align to TRBD1. Losses at the gene ends were 6 bases for V and 0 bases for J; bases not matched to a gene: 5. The CDR3 has 15 residues. Per germline, CDR1 MNHEY and CDR2 SVGAGI. CDR3 region: CASSLGTDSNQPQHF. CDR3 in DNA: TGTGCCAGCAGCCTCGGGACAGATAGCAATCAGCCCCAGCATTTT.

Only one count was recorded for this clone. V is TRBV6-5 and J is TRBJ2-1; D is uncertain. V dropped 6 bases and J dropped 3 bases, with 12 bases sitting between them. The CDR3 consists of 14 residues. The germline gives CDR1 MNHEY, CDR2 SVGAGI. Written as DNA, the CDR3 is TGTGCCAGCAGGCTGACGACAAACTACAATGAGCAGTTCTTC. This sequence encodes CASRLTTNYNEQFF.

The chain has TRBV7-6 and TRBJ2-1; 8 nucleotides line up with TRBD2. There are 18 residues in the CDR3. Trimming cost V 0 bases and J 0 bases; bases outside gene matches: 7. Looked up from germline, CDR1 is SGHVS and CDR2 is FNYEAQ. The CDR3: CASSLARLAWSSYNEQFF. The CDR3 DNA reads as TGTGCCAGCAGCTTAGCCAGACTAGCGTGGAGCTCCTACAATGAGCAGTTCTTC.

This clone was seen just once. The chain combines TRBV3-1 (or the pseudogene TRBV3-2) with TRBJ2-5; D may be TRBD1 (6 bases). Trimming shortened V by 2 bases and J by 5 bases, and 21 bases separated the two germline ends. CDR1 and CDR2 from the germline V gene are LGHDT and YNNKEL (reference sequence). The CDR3 extends over 17 amino acids. The CDR3 DNA follows: TGTGCCAGCAGCCAATCCTACAGGGTGATGGATCGGGAGACCCAGTACTTC. It translates to CASSQSYRVMDRETQYF.

CDR3 DNA sequence: TGCGCCAGCAGCCAAAATTACCAGGTTAGACATGAGCAGTTCTTC. The encoded protein is CASSQNYQVRHEQFF. The chain combines TRBV4-3 with TRBJ2-1, with D unclear. Trimming took off 2 bases at V and 8 bases at J, with 16 bases between the two ends. CDR3 length equals 15 residues. Germline loops: CDR1 LGHNA, CDR2 YSLEER.

The chain is built from TRBV4-1 and TRBJ2-2, with D maybe TRBD1 (7 bases). There are 16 residues in the CDR3. Germline V gene data show CDR1 as MGHRA and CDR2 as YSYEKL. Deletions cut 4 bases from V and 8 bases from J, with 20 bases between. The CDR3 DNA reads as TGCGCCAGCAGCCTTCTGATTTCGACAGGGACTGGGGAGCTGTTTTTT. It specifies CASSLLISTGTGELFF.

The rearrangement uses TRBV2 and TRBJ1-5; D is possibly TRBD1 (5 bases). CDR3 length equals 15 residues. Germline CDR1 and CDR2: SNHLY and FYNNEI. Trimming shortened V by 3 bases and J by 4 bases, and 13 bases separated the two germline ends. Written as DNA, the CDR3 is TGTGCCAGCAGTGAGGGCATGCAGGGTAATCAGCCCCAGCATTTT. Its translation is CASSEGMQGNQPQHF. Together with reference TRBV2 and TRBJ1-5, the CDR3 gives the full variable domain: EPEVTQTPSHQVTQMGQEVILRCVPISNHLYFYWYRQILGQKVEFLVSFYNNEISEKSEIFDDQFSVERPDGSNFTLKIRSTKLEDSAMYFCASSEGMQGNQPQHFGDGTRLSIL.

This chain joins TRBV2 and TRBJ2-7; 7 nucleotides match TRBD1. The V segment lost 7 bases and the J segment 9 bases; nucleotides outside the gene matches: 12. Germline CDR1 and CDR2: SNHLY and FYNNEI. The length of the CDR3 is 13 residues. Written as DNA, the CDR3 is TGTGCCAGCATAGGGGACAGTAAACGAGGGCAGTACTTC. Translating it yields CASIGDSKRGQYF.

The DNA of the CDR3 is TGTGCCGGAGGGGAGAAGGAGACCCAGTACTTC. Amino acids: CAGGEKETQYF. The chain couples TRBV5-4 to TRBJ2-5; D might be TRBD2 (6 bases). Germline CDR1 reads SGHNT; CDR2 reads YYREEE (reference sequence). Trimming took 10 bases from V and 5 from J, leaving 12 bases between them. The CDR3 extends over 11 amino acids.

This chain connects TRBV6-1 to TRBJ2-7; 9 bases fit TRBD1. With V trimmed by 0 bases and J by 0 bases, 6 bases remained unmatched. The CDR3 sequence is 17 residues long. Germline lookup yields CDR1 MNHNS and CDR2 SASEGT. Written as DNA, the CDR3 is TGTGCCAGCAGTGAAGCGGGGACAGGGCGAAGCTCCTACGAGCAGTACTTC. Translation gives CASSEAGTGRSSYEQYF.

The chain has TRBV19 and TRBJ1-5; TRBD1 matches 12 bases. CDR1 and CDR2 from the germline V gene are LNHDA and SQIVND (reference sequence). V dropped 7 bases and J dropped 6; count of bases not matched to a gene: 7. The CDR3 is 15 amino acids. CDR3 DNA sequence: TGTGCCAGTACCACCCGGGACAGGGGGCGTCAGCCCCAGCATTTT. Translated: CASTTRDRGRQPQHF.

This sequence joins TRBV4-3 and TRBJ2-6; D gene ambiguous. The CDR3 covers 13 residues. V shed 4 bases and J shed 4 bases, with 5 bases lying between them. Germline V gene sequence: CDR1 LGHNA, CDR2 YSLEER. The CDR3 loop is CASSLLGANVLTF. CDR3 bases: TGCGCCAGCAGCCTCCTGGGGGCCAACGTCCTGACTTTC.

The rearrangement links TRBV6-5 to TRBJ2-7, with TRBD2 as a possible D gene (6 bases). The CDR3 consists of 14 residues. The V gene lost 6 bases and the J gene lost 3 bases, with 15 bases spanning the gap. Germline lookup yields CDR1 MNHEY and CDR2 SVGAGI. CDR3 sequence: CASRASLGGYEQYF. DNA of the CDR3: TGTGCCAGCAGAGCTAGCCTGGGAGGCTACGAGCAGTACTTC.

This sequence joins TRBV19 and TRBJ1-5; TRBD1 is a possible D gene (5 bases). Germline loops: CDR1 LNHDA, CDR2 SQIVND (reference sequence). Trimming shortened V by 4 bases and J by 4 bases, and 11 bases separated the two germline ends. The CDR3 consists of 14 residues. The CDR3: CASSTGYGNQPQHF. CDR3 coding DNA: TGTGCCAGTAGTACAGGGTACGGAAATCAGCCCCAGCATTTT.

The rearrangement joins TRBV5-4 to TRBJ2-2, with 7 bases lining up with TRBD1. Germline CDR1 is SGHNT and CDR2 is YYREEE (reference sequence). CDR3 length: 16 amino acids. Losses at the gene ends were 4 bases for V and 5 bases for J; bases not matched to a gene: 11. This CDR3 reads CASSPATGRRTGELFF. DNA for the CDR3: TGTGCCAGCAGCCCGGCGACAGGGCGTAGGACCGGGGAGCTGTTTTTT. Using reference TRBV5-4 and TRBJ2-2 for the parts outside the CDR3, the full variable domain is ETGVTQSPTHLIKTRGQQVTLRCSSQSGHNTVSWYQQALGQGPQFIFQYYREEENGRGNFPPRFSGLQFPNYSSELNVNALELDDSALYLCASSPATGRRTGELFFGEGSRLTVL.

This chain joins TRBV23-1 and TRBJ2-7, with 7 bases matching TRBD2. TRBV23-1 is noted as an ORF with a role that remains uncertain. The V segment lost 0 bases and the J segment 3 bases; nucleotides outside the gene matches: 14. The CDR3 runs 18 residues. As DNA, the CDR3 is TGCGCCAGCAGTCAATCGCCGGGTCCGGCGGGAGATATCTACGAGCAGTACTTC. The encoded protein is CASSQSPGPAGDIYEQYF.

This chain joins TRBV9 and TRBJ1-2; D is uncertain. CDR3 length equals 18 residues. V dropped 0 bases and J dropped 3 bases, with 21 bases sitting between them. The germline CDR1 and CDR2 sequences are SGDLS and YYNGEE. In DNA form, the CDR3 reads TGTGCCAGCAGCGTAGCTGCAAGTCCAGCGGAGAACTACTATGGCTACACCTTC. Amino acids: CASSVAASPAENYYGYTF.

The chain links TRBV6-1 to TRBJ2-7; TRBD1 aligns across 11 bases. Germline CDR1 and CDR2: MNHNS and SASEGT. The ends lost 4 bases at V and 4 bases at J; junction bases unmatched: 9. The CDR3 consists of 16 residues. This CDR3 reads CASSVRGGTGGYEQYF. The CDR3 nucleotides read TGTGCCAGCAGTGTTCGCGGCGGGACAGGGGGTTACGAGCAGTACTTC.

The gene calls are TRBV18 and TRBJ1-3; 8 bases line up with TRBD1. This CDR3 is 16 amino acids long. Trimming cost V 2 bases and J 0 bases; bases outside gene matches: 3. CDR1 is KGHSH and CDR2 is LQKENI in the germline V gene. In DNA, the CDR3 is TGTGCCAGCTCACCAAGGGACAGGACCTCTGGAAACACCATATATTTT. Its translation is CASSPRDRTSGNTIYF.